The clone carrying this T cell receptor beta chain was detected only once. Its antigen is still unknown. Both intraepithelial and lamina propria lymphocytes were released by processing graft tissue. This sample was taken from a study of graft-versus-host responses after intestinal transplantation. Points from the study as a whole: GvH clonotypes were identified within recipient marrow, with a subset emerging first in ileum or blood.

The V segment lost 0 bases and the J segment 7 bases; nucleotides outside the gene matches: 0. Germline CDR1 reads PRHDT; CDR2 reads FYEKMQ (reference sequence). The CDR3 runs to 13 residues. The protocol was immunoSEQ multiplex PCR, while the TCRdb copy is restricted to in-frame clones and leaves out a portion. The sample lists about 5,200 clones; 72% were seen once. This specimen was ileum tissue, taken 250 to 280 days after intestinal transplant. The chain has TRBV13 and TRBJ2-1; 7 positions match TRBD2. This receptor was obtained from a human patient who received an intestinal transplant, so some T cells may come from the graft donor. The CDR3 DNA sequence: TGTGCCAGCAGCTTAGGCGGGGGGAATGAGCAGTTCTTC. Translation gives CASSLGGGNEQFF.